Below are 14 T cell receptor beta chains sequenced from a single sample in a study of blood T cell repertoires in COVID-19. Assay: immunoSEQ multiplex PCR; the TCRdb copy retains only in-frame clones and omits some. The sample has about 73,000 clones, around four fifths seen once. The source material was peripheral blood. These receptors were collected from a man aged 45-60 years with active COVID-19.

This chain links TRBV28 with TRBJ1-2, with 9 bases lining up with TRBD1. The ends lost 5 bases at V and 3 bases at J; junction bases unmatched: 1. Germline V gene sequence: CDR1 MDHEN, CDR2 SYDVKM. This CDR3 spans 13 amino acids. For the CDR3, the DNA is TGTGCCAGCAGTCGACAGGGGGACTATGGCTACACCTTC. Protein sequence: CASSRQGDYGYTF.

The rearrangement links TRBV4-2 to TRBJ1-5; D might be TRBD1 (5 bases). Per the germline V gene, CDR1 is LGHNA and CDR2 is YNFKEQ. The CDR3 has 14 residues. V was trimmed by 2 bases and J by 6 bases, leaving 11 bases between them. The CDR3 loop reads CASSQPRGSQPQHF. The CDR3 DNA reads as TGTGCCAGCAGCCAACCCCGGGGGAGTCAGCCCCAGCATTTT.

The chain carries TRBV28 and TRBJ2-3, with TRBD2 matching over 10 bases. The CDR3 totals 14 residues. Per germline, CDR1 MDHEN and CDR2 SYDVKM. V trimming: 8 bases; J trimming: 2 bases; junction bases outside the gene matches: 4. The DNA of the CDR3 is TGTGCCAGCGGTACTAGCGGGAACACAGATACGCAGTATTTT. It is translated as CASGTSGNTDTQYF. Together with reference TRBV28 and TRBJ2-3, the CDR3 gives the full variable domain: DVKVTQSSRYLVKRTGEKVFLECVQDMDHENMFWYRQDPGLGLRLIYFSYDVKMKEKGDIPEGYSVSREKKERFSLILESASTNQTSMYLCASGTSGNTDTQYFGPGTRLTVL.

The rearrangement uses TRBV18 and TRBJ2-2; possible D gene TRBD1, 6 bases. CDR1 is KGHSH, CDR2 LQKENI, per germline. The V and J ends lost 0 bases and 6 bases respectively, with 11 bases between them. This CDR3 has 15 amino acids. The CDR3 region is CASSPPVRGAGELFF. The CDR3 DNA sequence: TGTGCCAGCTCACCACCTGTCAGGGGCGCCGGGGAGCTGTTTTTT.

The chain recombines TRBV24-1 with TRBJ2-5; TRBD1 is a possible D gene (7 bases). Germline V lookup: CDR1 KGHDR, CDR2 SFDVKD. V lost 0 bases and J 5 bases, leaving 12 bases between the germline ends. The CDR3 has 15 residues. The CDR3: CATSDLAGGLETQYF. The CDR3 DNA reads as TGTGCCACCAGTGATTTGGCAGGGGGGTTGGAGACCCAGTACTTC.

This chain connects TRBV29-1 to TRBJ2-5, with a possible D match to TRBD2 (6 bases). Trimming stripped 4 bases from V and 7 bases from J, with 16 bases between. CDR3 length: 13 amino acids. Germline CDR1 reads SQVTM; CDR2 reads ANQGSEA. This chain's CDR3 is CSVGLRTGGTQYF. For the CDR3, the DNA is TGCAGCGTTGGATTACGGACCGGGGGGACCCAGTACTTC.

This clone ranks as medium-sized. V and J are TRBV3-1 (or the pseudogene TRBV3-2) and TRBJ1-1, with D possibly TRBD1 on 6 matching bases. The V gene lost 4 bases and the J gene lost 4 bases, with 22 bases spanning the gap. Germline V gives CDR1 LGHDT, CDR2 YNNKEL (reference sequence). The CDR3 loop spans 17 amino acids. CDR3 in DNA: TGTGCCAGCAGCCCAAGGGGGGGGCAACAGTCCACCACTGAAGCTTTCTTT. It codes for CASSPRGGQQSTTEAFF.

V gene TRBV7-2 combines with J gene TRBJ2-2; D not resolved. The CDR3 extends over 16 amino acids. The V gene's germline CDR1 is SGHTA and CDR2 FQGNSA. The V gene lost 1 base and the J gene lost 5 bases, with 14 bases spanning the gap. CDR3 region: CASSLVGRIGTGELFF. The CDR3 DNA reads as TGTGCCAGCAGCTTAGTGGGCAGGATTGGGACCGGGGAGCTGTTTTTT.

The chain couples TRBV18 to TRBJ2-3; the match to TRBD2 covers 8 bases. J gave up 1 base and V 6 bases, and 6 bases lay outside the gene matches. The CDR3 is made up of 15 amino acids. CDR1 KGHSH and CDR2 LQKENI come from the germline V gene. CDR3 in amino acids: CASSIAGTGTDTQYF. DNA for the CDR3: TGTGCCAGCTCGATAGCGGGGACGGGCACAGATACGCAGTATTTT.

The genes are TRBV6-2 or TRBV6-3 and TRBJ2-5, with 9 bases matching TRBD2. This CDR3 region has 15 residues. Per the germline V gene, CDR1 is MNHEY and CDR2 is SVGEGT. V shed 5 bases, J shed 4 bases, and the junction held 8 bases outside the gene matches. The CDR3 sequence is CASSALRGGRETQYF. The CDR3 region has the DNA TGTGCCAGCAGTGCCTTGCGGGGGGGCCGAGAGACCCAGTACTTC.

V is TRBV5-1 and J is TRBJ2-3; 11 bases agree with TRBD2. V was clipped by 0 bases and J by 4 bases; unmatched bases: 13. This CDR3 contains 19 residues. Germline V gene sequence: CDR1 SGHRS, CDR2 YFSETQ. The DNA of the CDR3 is TGCGCCAGCAGCTTGGAGTTCGGGCATAGCGGGGGGGTCCCAGATACGCAGTATTTT. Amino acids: CASSLEFGHSGGVPDTQYF.

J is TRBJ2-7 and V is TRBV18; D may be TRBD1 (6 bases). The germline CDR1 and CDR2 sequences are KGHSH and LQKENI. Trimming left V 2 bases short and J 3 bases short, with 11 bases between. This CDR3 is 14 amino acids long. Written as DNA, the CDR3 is TGTGCCAGCTCACCAACACAGGGAAACTACGAGCAGTACTTC. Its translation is CASSPTQGNYEQYF.

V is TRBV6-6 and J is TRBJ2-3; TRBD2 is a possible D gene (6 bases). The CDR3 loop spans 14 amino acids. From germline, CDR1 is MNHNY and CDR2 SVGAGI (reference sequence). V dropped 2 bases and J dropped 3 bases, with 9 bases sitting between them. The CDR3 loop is CASSYLTRTDTQYF. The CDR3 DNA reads TGTGCCAGCAGTTACCTGACTAGAACAGATACGCAGTATTTT.

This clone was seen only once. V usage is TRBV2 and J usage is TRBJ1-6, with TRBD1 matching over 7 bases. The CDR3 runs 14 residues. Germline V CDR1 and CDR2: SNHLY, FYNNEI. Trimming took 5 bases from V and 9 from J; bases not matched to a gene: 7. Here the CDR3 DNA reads TGTGCCAGCAGTAGACAGGGTCTTCGTTCACCCCTCCACTTT. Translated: CASSRQGLRSPLHF.